Listed here are 6 T cell receptor beta chains from one sample, sequenced in a study of T cells in localized non-small cell lung cancer. Some clones are missing from TCRdb's copy, which holds only in-frame ones; the method was immunoSEQ multiplex PCR. The sample consists of roughly 89,000 clones, approximately 91% of them appearing once. Sequenced here: PBMCs, sampled before any cancer treatment. The source of these receptors is a woman aged 40-69 years with stage II squamous cell lung carcinoma.

This chain connects TRBV28 to TRBJ1-3; D is unclear. The CDR3 covers 15 residues. From germline, CDR1 is MDHEN and CDR2 SYDVKM. Trimming shortened V by 3 bases and J by 0 bases, and 9 bases separated the two germline ends. The CDR3 region is CASSFLASSGNTIYF. The DNA of the CDR3 is TGTGCCAGCAGTTTTTTGGCGTCCTCTGGAAACACCATATATTTT.

The chain links TRBV27 to TRBJ2-1, with 8 bases identical to TRBD1. The CDR3 is made up of 15 amino acids. The V segment lost 4 bases and the J segment 6 bases; nucleotides outside the gene matches: 8. Germline-derived CDR1 and CDR2 are MNHEY and SMNVEV (reference sequence). CDR3: CASSSGGFTSNEQFF. The CDR3 nucleotides read TGTGCCAGCAGTTCAGGGGGCTTCACGAGCAATGAGCAGTTCTTC.

The J gene is TRBJ2-7, the V gene TRBV5-1, with 10 bases lining up with TRBD2. J gave up 3 bases and V 0 bases, and 6 bases lay outside the gene matches. The CDR3 runs to 16 residues. Per the germline V gene, CDR1 is SGHRS and CDR2 is YFSETQ. DNA for the CDR3: TGCGCCAGCAGCTTGGAGAGGACTAGCGGCTACTACGAGCAGTACTTC. It codes for CASSLERTSGYYEQYF.

The rearrangement links TRBV5-6 to TRBJ1-2; D unresolved. The CDR3 contains 15 residues. In germline, CDR1 is SGHDT, CDR2 YYEEEE. V was cut by 2 bases and J by 8 bases, with 19 bases left in between. The CDR3 spells CASSFSSAQARGYTF. The CDR3 DNA is TGTGCCAGCAGCTTTTCTTCAGCCCAAGCACGAGGCTACACCTTC. Variable domain in full (rest from reference TRBV5-6 and TRBJ1-2): DAGVTQSPTHLIKTRGQQVTLRCSPKSGHDTVSWYQQALGQGPQFIFQYYEEEERQRGNFPDRFSGHQFPNYSSELNVNALLLGDSALYLCASSFSSAQARGYTFGSGTRLTVV.

The rearrangement joins TRBV5-6 to TRBJ1-2, with D possibly matching TRBD1 (5 bases). Deletions cut 2 bases from V and 5 bases from J, with 19 bases between. Germline-derived CDR1 and CDR2 are SGHDT and YYEEEE. CDR3 length: 16 residues. Written as DNA, the CDR3 is TGTGCCAGCAGCTTACCCGGGGGACCATCGAGATATGGCTACACCTTC. Translation: CASSLPGGPSRYGYTF.

V and J are TRBV28 and TRBJ2-3; D is ambiguous. Deletions cut 6 bases from V and 2 bases from J, with 6 bases between. The germline gives CDR1 MDHEN, CDR2 SYDVKM. The CDR3 loop spans 12 amino acids. The CDR3 sequence: CASSPVTDTQYF. The CDR3 bases are TGTGCCAGCAGCCCGGTCACAGATACGCAGTATTTT. Combining the CDR3 with reference TRBV28 and TRBJ2-3 gives the whole variable domain DVKVTQSSRYLVKRTGEKVFLECVQDMDHENMFWYRQDPGLGLRLIYFSYDVKMKEKGDIPEGYSVSREKKERFSLILESASTNQTSMYLCASSPVTDTQYFGPGTRLTVL.